A single sample gave rise to the 32 T cell receptor beta chains below, sequenced in a study of shared clonotypes between healthy human individuals. Assay: immunoSEQ multiplex PCR; the TCRdb copy retains only in-frame clones and omits some. The sample yields 2 million to 2.5 million clones, 95% seen once. The specimen sequenced was naive CD4+ T cells sorted from blood. The subset here: CD45RA+ positively selected. These TCRs come from a man between 18 and 35 years old in good health.

The chain recombines TRBV5-1 with TRBJ2-3; 8 nucleotides align to TRBD2. V lost 3 bases to trimming and J lost 0 bases; unmatched junction nucleotides: 9. CDR1 and CDR2 (germline): SGHRS, YFSETQ. The CDR3 consists of 17 residues. CDR3 coding DNA: TGCGCCAGCAGCTGGGTAGCGGGGATTACTAGCACAGATACGCAGTATTTT. As protein: CASSWVAGITSTDTQYF.

Regarding this clone: Distinct nucleotide sequences in the sample also encode this CDR3. The rearrangement links TRBV25-1 to TRBJ1-5, with D perhaps matching TRBD1 (5 bases). Germline CDR1 MGHDK, CDR2 SYGVNS. The CDR3 is 13 amino acids. V was clipped by 3 bases and J by 7 bases, with 10 bases between them. The CDR3 is CASSEGGRQPQHF. CDR3 DNA sequence: TGTGCCAGCAGTGAGGGGGGAAGGCAGCCCCAGCATTTT. The complete variable domain, with remaining parts taken from reference TRBV25-1 and TRBJ1-5, reads EADIYQTPRYLVIGTGKKITLECSQTMGHDKMYWYQQDPGMELHLIHYSYGVNSTEKGDLSSESTVSRIRTEHFPLTLESARPSHTSQYLCASSEGGRQPQHFGDGTRLSIL.

As concerns this clone: Other DNA sequences in this sample translate to the same CDR3. J is TRBJ2-3 and V is TRBV18; TRBD2 matches 7 bases. The CDR3 has 14 residues. Germline loops: CDR1 KGHSH, CDR2 LQKENI. V lost 3 bases to trimming and J lost 4 bases; unmatched junction nucleotides: 4. CDR3 in amino acids: CASSPPTSADTQYF. The DNA of the CDR3 is TGTGCCAGCTCACCCCCCACTAGCGCAGATACGCAGTATTTT.

The chain uses TRBV7-9 and TRBJ2-3; weak D call: TRBD1 (6 bases). The CDR3 is 15 amino acids. Germline CDR1 is SEHNR and CDR2 is FQNEAQ (reference sequence). The V end was cut by 3 bases, the J end by 5 bases, with 15 bases between. CDR3 protein: CASSFKGQTGDTQYF. Written as DNA, the CDR3 is TGTGCCAGCAGCTTCAAAGGACAGACCGGAGATACGCAGTATTTT.

The genes are TRBV5-1 and TRBJ2-7; D is perhaps TRBD2 (6 bases). This CDR3 has 17 amino acids. Per the germline V gene, CDR1 is SGHRS and CDR2 is YFSETQ. Trimming cost V 1 base and J 3 bases, with 20 bases left between them. For the CDR3, the DNA is TGCGCCAGCAGCTTGTTATCTAGCCGTGCGGGGAGCTACGAGCAGTACTTC. Encoded protein: CASSLLSSRAGSYEQYF. Filled out from reference TRBV5-1 and TRBJ2-7, the complete variable domain reads KAGVTQTPRYLIKTRGQQVTLSCSPISGHRSVSWYQQTPGQGLQFLFEYFSETQRNKGNFPGRFSGRQFSNSRSEMNVSTLELGDSALYLCASSLLSSRAGSYEQYFGPGTRLTVT.

The chain couples TRBV5-1 to TRBJ2-1; 7 nucleotides line up with TRBD1. This CDR3 comprises 14 residues. Trimming removed 9 bases from V and 0 bases from J; junction bases left unmatched: 6. Germline V gene data show CDR1 as SGHRS and CDR2 as YFSETQ. DNA of the CDR3: TGCGCCACCTCACGGGACAGCTCCTACAATGAGCAGTTCTTC. This translates into CATSRDSSYNEQFF.

V and J are TRBV7-8 and TRBJ2-5, with D perhaps TRBD2 (7 bases). Deletions cut 4 bases from V and 4 bases from J, with 16 bases between. The CDR3 has 15 amino acids. Germline V CDR1 and CDR2: SGHVS, FQNEAQ. CDR3 bases: TGTGCCAGCAGCTCTGGGGGGGCGCGGGGAGAGACCCAGTACTTC. This codes for CASSSGGARGETQYF.

The rearrangement uses TRBV10-1 and TRBJ2-3; 10 bases are shared with TRBD2. Germline V CDR1 and CDR2: WNHNN, SYGVQD (reference sequence). V shed 0 bases, J shed 5 bases, and the junction held 8 bases outside the gene matches. CDR3 size: 17 residues. Here the CDR3 reads CASSESRTSGAGDTQYF. CDR3 DNA sequence: TGCGCCAGCAGTGAGTCGAGGACTAGCGGAGCGGGAGATACGCAGTATTTT.

The table lists this clone with a count of one. The chain combines TRBV4-1 with TRBJ1-6; D not resolved. CDR3 length: 14 residues. V shed 4 bases and J shed 9 bases, with 13 bases lying between them. The germline V gene has CDR1 MGHRA and CDR2 YSYEKL. The CDR3 region is CASSPFSRGSPLHF. The CDR3 DNA reads TGCGCCAGCAGCCCGTTCTCTCGGGGTTCACCCCTCCACTTT.

The chain employs TRBV30 and TRBJ1-1; no clear D gene. The V end lost 2 bases, the J end lost 6 bases, and 13 bases lay between the germline ends. CDR3 size: 13 residues. Germline V gives CDR1 GTSNPN, CDR2 SVGIG (reference sequence). The DNA of the CDR3 is TGTGCCTGGAGTTCGACAAGAGGCGCTGAAGCTTTCTTT. Its translation is CAWSSTRGAEAFF.

This chain connects TRBV13 to TRBJ2-3, with TRBD2 matching over 11 bases. The ends lost 5 bases at V and 0 bases at J; junction bases unmatched: 4. Per the germline V gene, CDR1 is PRHDT and CDR2 is FYEKMQ (reference sequence). The CDR3 runs to 16 residues. The CDR3 bases are TGTGCCAGCAGCATCCGGACTAGCGGGAGCACAGATACGCAGTATTTT. Residues: CASSIRTSGSTDTQYF. The entire variable domain, with the rest obtained from reference TRBV13 and TRBJ2-3, is as follows: AAGVIQSPRHLIKEKRETATLKCYPIPRHDTVYWYQQGPGQDPQFLISFYEKMQSDKGSIPDRFSAQQFSDYHSELNMSSLELGDSALYFCASSIRTSGSTDTQYFGPGTRLTVL.

This chain joins TRBV2 and TRBJ2-1; TRBD2 might be the D (5 bases). The CDR3 is 17 residues long. Germline V gene data show CDR1 as SNHLY and CDR2 as FYNNEI. Trimming took 1 base from V and 0 from J, leaving 13 bases between them. CDR3 residues: CASSEERAATSYNEQFF. The CDR3 region has the DNA TGTGCCAGCAGTGAAGAGAGGGCAGCCACCTCCTACAATGAGCAGTTCTTC.

This clone was recorded only once. The V gene is TRBV13, the J gene TRBJ2-7; 10 nucleotides match TRBD2. Germline CDR1 and CDR2: PRHDT and FYEKMQ (reference sequence). V gave up 6 bases and J gave up 4 bases; unmatched junction bases: 6. This CDR3 is 14 amino acids long. This chain's CDR3 is CASRSSGRGYEQYF. The CDR3 nucleotides read TGTGCCAGCAGATCTAGCGGGAGAGGGTACGAGCAGTACTTC.

This rearrangement joins TRBV18 to TRBJ2-1; perhaps TRBD2 as D (5 bases). CDR1 and CDR2 (germline): KGHSH, LQKENI. This CDR3 spans 14 amino acids. V shed 5 bases and J shed 0 bases, with 8 bases lying between them. CDR3 loop: CASSLGSSYNEQFF. The DNA of the CDR3 is TGTGCCAGCTCATTAGGGAGCTCCTACAATGAGCAGTTCTTC. The whole variable domain, filled in from reference TRBV18 and TRBJ2-1, reads NAGVMQNPRHLVRRRGQEARLRCSPMKGHSHVYWYRQLPEEGLKFMVYLQKENIIDESGMPKERFSAEFPKEGPSILRIQQVVRGDSAAYFCASSLGSSYNEQFFGPGTRLTVL.

This chain uses TRBV7-2 with TRBJ2-1; 7 bases map to TRBD2. V lost 0 bases to trimming and J lost 7 bases; unmatched junction nucleotides: 6. The CDR3 covers 15 residues. Germline-derived CDR1 and CDR2 are SGHTA and FQGNSA. This CDR3 reads CASSLAWRERNEQFF. The CDR3 bases are TGTGCCAGCAGCTTAGCGTGGCGGGAGAGGAATGAGCAGTTCTTC. The full variable domain, completed using reference TRBV7-2 and TRBJ2-1, is GAGVSQSPSNKVTEKGKDVELRCDPISGHTALYWYRQSLGQGLEFLIYFQGNSAPDKSGLPSDRFSAERTGGSVSTLTIQRTQQEDSAVYLCASSLAWRERNEQFFGPGTRLTVL.

The chain joins TRBV5-1 to TRBJ2-1; D might be TRBD2 (6 bases). With 5 bases removed from V and 8 bases from J, the gap between germline ends came to 20 bases. This CDR3 contains 15 residues. CDR1 SGHRS and CDR2 YFSETQ come from the germline V gene. CDR3 in DNA: TGCGCCAGCAGGGTTGGTGCGCGGGATAAGGATGAGCAGTTCTTC. Residues: CASRVGARDKDEQFF. The variable domain in full, completed from reference TRBV5-1 and TRBJ2-1, reads KAGVTQTPRYLIKTRGQQVTLSCSPISGHRSVSWYQQTPGQGLQFLFEYFSETQRNKGNFPGRFSGRQFSNSRSEMNVSTLELGDSALYLCASRVGARDKDEQFFGPGTRLTVL.

The V gene is TRBV28, the J gene TRBJ1-6; a possible D gene is TRBD1 (5 bases). Between the trimmed V and J ends, which lost 7 bases and 7 bases, there was a span of 14 bases. This CDR3 spans 14 amino acids. CDR1 is MDHEN, CDR2 SYDVKM, per germline. The CDR3, as DNA: TGTGCCAGCACCCGCCCCGGGACCAATTCACCCCTCCACTTT. Translating it yields CASTRPGTNSPLHF.

The rearrangement joins TRBV7-9 to TRBJ1-5, with D unclear. V was pared by 4 bases and J by 1 base, with 8 bases between. Germline V lookup: CDR1 SEHNR, CDR2 FQNEAQ (reference sequence). The CDR3 length is 14 residues. The CDR3 loop reads CASSSQRSNQPQHF. In DNA form, the CDR3 reads TGTGCCAGCAGCTCACAACGGAGCAATCAGCCCCAGCATTTT.

This chain joins TRBV5-6 and TRBJ2-2; TRBD1 is a possible D gene (6 bases). Germline assignment: CDR1 SGHDT and CDR2 YYEEEE. V was shortened by 4 bases and J by 4 bases, with 17 bases between the two germline ends. This CDR3 is 16 amino acids long. CDR3 protein: CASSVHSGHITGELFF. Here the CDR3 DNA reads TGTGCCAGCAGCGTTCACTCGGGACATATCACCGGGGAGCTGTTTTTT. Using reference TRBV5-6 and TRBJ2-2 for the parts outside the CDR3, the full variable domain is DAGVTQSPTHLIKTRGQQVTLRCSPKSGHDTVSWYQQALGQGPQFIFQYYEEEERQRGNFPDRFSGHQFPNYSSELNVNALLLGDSALYLCASSVHSGHITGELFFGEGSRLTVL.

The chain combines TRBV7-8 with TRBJ2-1; weak D call: TRBD2 (7 bases). The V end was cut by 1 base, the J end by 5 bases, with 12 bases between. The CDR3 length is 15 residues. Germline CDR1 is SGHVS and CDR2 is FQNEAQ. This CDR3 reads CASSLEGGHHNEQFF. The CDR3, as DNA: TGTGCCAGCAGCTTAGAGGGGGGGCACCACAATGAGCAGTTCTTC.

The V call is TRBV28, the J call TRBJ1-2; no clear D. The CDR3 length is 13 residues. Germline CDR1 is MDHEN and CDR2 is SYDVKM. The germline V and J ends were trimmed by 6 bases and 5 bases, with 13 bases remaining between them. The CDR3 reads CASSLLQRYGYTF. DNA of the CDR3: TGTGCCAGCAGCCTCCTTCAACGGTATGGCTACACCTTC.

This clone was detected only a few times. V usage is TRBV5-1 and J usage is TRBJ2-3, with 11 bases lining up with TRBD2. With 3 bases clipped from V and 2 bases from J, the junction kept 14 bases outside the gene matches. Per germline, CDR1 SGHRS and CDR2 YFSETQ. The CDR3 is 19 amino acids. The CDR3 loop is CASSSQEASGGKLTDTQYF. CDR3 DNA: TGCGCCAGCAGCTCACAGGAGGCTAGCGGGGGGAAACTCACAGATACGCAGTATTTT. Full variable domain (outside the CDR3, taken from reference TRBV5-1 and TRBJ2-3): KAGVTQTPRYLIKTRGQQVTLSCSPISGHRSVSWYQQTPGQGLQFLFEYFSETQRNKGNFPGRFSGRQFSNSRSEMNVSTLELGDSALYLCASSSQEASGGKLTDTQYFGPGTRLTVL.

The chain links TRBV28 to TRBJ2-1, with 7 bases that match TRBD2. The germline V gene has CDR1 MDHEN and CDR2 SYDVKM. The trim removed 6 bases at V and 1 base at J, leaving 6 bases unmatched. The CDR3 extends over 15 amino acids. The CDR3 region is CASSRGGLSYNEQFF. The CDR3 nucleotides read TGTGCCAGCAGCCGGGGAGGGCTTTCCTACAATGAGCAGTTCTTC.

The chain couples TRBV30 to TRBJ1-3; 9 nucleotides match TRBD1. This CDR3 is built from 16 residues. Germline assignment: CDR1 GTSNPN and CDR2 SVGIG (reference sequence). After removal of 3 bases from V and 0 bases from J, the junction contained 6 bases not matched to a gene. The CDR3 loop reads CAWSGDRVSSGNTIYF. CDR3 sequence (DNA): TGTGCCTGGAGCGGGGACAGGGTTTCCTCTGGAAACACCATATATTTT. The whole variable domain, filled in from reference TRBV30 and TRBJ1-3, reads SQTIHQWPATLVQPVGSPLSLECTVEGTSNPNLYWYRQAAGRGLQLLFYSVGIGQISSEVPQNLSASRPQDRQFILSSKKLLLSDSGFYLCAWSGDRVSSGNTIYFGEGSWLTVV.

As regards this clone: Distinct nucleotide sequences in the sample also encode this CDR3. The chain uses TRBV7-3 and TRBJ2-5, with D possibly TRBD1 on 7 matching bases. The CDR3 runs 15 residues. Germline CDR1 and CDR2: SGHTA and FQGTGA. V dropped 2 bases and J dropped 2 bases, with 12 bases sitting between them. CDR3: CASSLAGGSQETQYF. As DNA, the CDR3 is TGTGCCAGCAGCTTAGCAGGGGGGAGTCAAGAGACCCAGTACTTC. The full variable domain, with the rest looked up from reference TRBV7-3 and TRBJ2-5, is GAGVSQTPSNKVTEKGKYVELRCDPISGHTALYWYRQSLGQGPEFLIYFQGTGAADDSGLPNDRFFAVRPEGSVSTLKIQRTERGDSAVYLCASSLAGGSQETQYFGPGTRLLVL.

This clone was counted a single time. The V and J genes are TRBV5-1 and TRBJ2-3, with D hard to call. The V end was cut by 3 bases, the J end by 6 bases, with 17 bases between. Per germline, CDR1 SGHRS and CDR2 YFSETQ. This CDR3 region has 15 residues. CDR3 sequence: CASSSLSRASDTQYF. In DNA form, the CDR3 reads TGCGCCAGCAGCTCCCTATCCCGCGCAAGCGATACGCAGTATTTT.

This rearrangement joins TRBV5-1 to TRBJ2-5; TRBD1 agrees at 9 bases. V shed 0 bases, J shed 5 bases, and the junction held 5 bases outside the gene matches. Germline lookup yields CDR1 SGHRS and CDR2 YFSETQ. CDR3 length: 15 amino acids. The CDR3 bases are TGCGCCAGCAGCTTGGCCGGGACAGGGATGGAGACCCAGTACTTC. Protein sequence: CASSLAGTGMETQYF.

The chain has TRBV5-1 and TRBJ2-1, with a possible D match to TRBD1 (6 bases). V dropped 4 bases and J dropped 3 bases, with 17 bases sitting between them. The CDR3 contains 16 residues. Germline-derived CDR1 and CDR2 are SGHRS and YFSETQ. CDR3 sequence: CASSPLDSILYNEQFF. For the CDR3, the DNA is TGCGCCAGCAGCCCCCTGGACAGTATCCTCTACAATGAGCAGTTCTTC.

Points on this clone: The same CDR3 also results from other DNA sequences found in this sample. The CDR3 region is CAWSGQGDQPQHF. The CDR3, as DNA: TGTGCCTGGAGTGGACAGGGAGATCAGCCCCAGCATTTT. The chain recombines TRBV30 with TRBJ1-5; the match to TRBD1 covers 7 bases. CDR3 length: 13 amino acids. V shed 1 base, J shed 5 bases, and the junction held 2 bases outside the gene matches. Germline CDR1 is GTSNPN and CDR2 is SVGIG (reference sequence). Full variable domain (remainder filled in from reference TRBV30 and TRBJ1-5): SQTIHQWPATLVQPVGSPLSLECTVEGTSNPNLYWYRQAAGRGLQLLFYSVGIGQISSEVPQNLSASRPQDRQFILSSKKLLLSDSGFYLCAWSGQGDQPQHFGDGTRLSIL.

The V gene is TRBV5-6, the J gene TRBJ1-4, with TRBD1 identical over 9 bases. Germline CDR1 is SGHDT and CDR2 is YYEEEE. CDR3 length: 13 amino acids. Trimming removed 3 bases from V and 10 bases from J; junction bases left unmatched: 4. In nucleotides, the CDR3 is TGTGCCAGCAGCTGGCCGGGACAGGGAAAACTGTTTTTT. Its protein product is CASSWPGQGKLFF.

On this clone itself: Other DNA sequences from this sample encode an identical CDR3 as well. The chain links TRBV7-8 to TRBJ1-5; no firm D call. Germline V lookup: CDR1 SGHVS, CDR2 FQNEAQ. The CDR3 is 13 residues long. V lost 2 bases and J 4 bases, leaving 6 bases between the germline ends. The chain's CDR3 is CASSLTGNQPQHF. As DNA, the CDR3 is TGTGCCAGCAGCTTAACGGGGAATCAGCCCCAGCATTTT.

Remarks on this clone: Other nucleotide sequences from this sample produce the same CDR3. The chain links TRBV10-3 to TRBJ2-3, with unresolved D. The CDR3 is made up of 11 amino acids. V was pared by 3 bases and J by 6 bases, with 4 bases between. Germline CDR1 ENHRY, CDR2 SYGVKD. CDR3 residues: CAISDLDTQYF. CDR3 DNA sequence: TGTGCCATCAGTGATCTGGATACGCAGTATTTT.